This T cell receptor beta chain derives from a study of post-analysis software for immune sequencing data. The TCR beta cDNA libraries carried unique molecular identifiers. TCRdb analysed the PCR reads with MiXCR anew, one entry per CDR3 protein. The table lists roughly 160,000 distinct CDR3 sequences, approximately 35% of them singletons. This CDR3 has 14 amino acids. Per the germline V gene, CDR1 is SGHDN and CDR2 is FVKESK. V lost 0 bases and J 11 bases, leaving 16 bases between the germline ends. V usage is TRBV14 and J usage is TRBJ2-5, with D perhaps matching TRBD2 (6 bases). The specimen comprised blood, sampled after autologous hematopoietic stem cell transplantation. The clonotype originates from a girl between 5 and 17 years old with multiple sclerosis. The CDR3 DNA reads as TGTGCCAGCAGCCAAGATCTGGAGGGTTTCAAGCAGTACTTC. Encoded protein: CASSQDLEGFKQYF.